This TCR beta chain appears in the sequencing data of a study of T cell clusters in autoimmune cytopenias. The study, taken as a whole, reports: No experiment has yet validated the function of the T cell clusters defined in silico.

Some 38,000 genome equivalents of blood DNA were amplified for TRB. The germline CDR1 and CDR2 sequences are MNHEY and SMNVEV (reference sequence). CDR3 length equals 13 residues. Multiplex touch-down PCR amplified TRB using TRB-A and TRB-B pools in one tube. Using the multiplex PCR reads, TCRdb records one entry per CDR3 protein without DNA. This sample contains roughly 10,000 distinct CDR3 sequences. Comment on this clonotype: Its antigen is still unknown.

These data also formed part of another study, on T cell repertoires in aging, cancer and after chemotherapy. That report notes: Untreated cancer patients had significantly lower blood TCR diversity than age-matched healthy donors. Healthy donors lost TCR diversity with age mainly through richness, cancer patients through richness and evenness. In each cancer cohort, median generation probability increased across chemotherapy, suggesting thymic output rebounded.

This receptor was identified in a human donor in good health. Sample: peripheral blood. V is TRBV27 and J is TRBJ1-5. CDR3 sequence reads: CASSYVGNQPQHF.